The following is a T cell receptor beta chain sequence with its context. No antigen is known for it. The data originate from a study of OX40 agonist ivuxolimab in advanced cancers. Study as a whole: The study gave patients intravenous ivuxolimab at 0.01 to 10 mg/kg every 2 weeks. The dose-escalation group included hepatocellular carcinoma, melanoma, renal cell carcinoma and head and neck cancer. Study outcomes and limitations: Expansion of clones was among the lowest in partial responders at 0.1-3.0 mg/kg.

TCRdb's table, derived via immunoSEQ multiplex PCR, lists solely in-frame clones and lacks some. Of tens of thousands of clones in the sample, roughly three quarters were seen once. From germline, CDR1 is LNHNV and CDR2 YYDKDF (reference sequence). The V gene end was trimmed by 1 base and the J gene end by 7 bases; junction bases not matched to a gene: 11. The CDR3 length is 17 residues. This chain links TRBV15 with TRBJ1-1; 11 nucleotides agree with TRBD1. The specimen comprised CD4+ or CD8+ T cells sorted from blood, sampled in a trial of the OX40 agonist ivuxolimab. The clonotype originates from an adult with an advanced solid tumor such as melanoma, head and neck, liver or kidney cancer. The CDR3 is CATSRVRTDRGHFEAFF. CDR3 DNA sequence: TGTGCCACCAGCAGAGTGAGGACGGACAGGGGGCATTTTGAAGCTTTCTTT.